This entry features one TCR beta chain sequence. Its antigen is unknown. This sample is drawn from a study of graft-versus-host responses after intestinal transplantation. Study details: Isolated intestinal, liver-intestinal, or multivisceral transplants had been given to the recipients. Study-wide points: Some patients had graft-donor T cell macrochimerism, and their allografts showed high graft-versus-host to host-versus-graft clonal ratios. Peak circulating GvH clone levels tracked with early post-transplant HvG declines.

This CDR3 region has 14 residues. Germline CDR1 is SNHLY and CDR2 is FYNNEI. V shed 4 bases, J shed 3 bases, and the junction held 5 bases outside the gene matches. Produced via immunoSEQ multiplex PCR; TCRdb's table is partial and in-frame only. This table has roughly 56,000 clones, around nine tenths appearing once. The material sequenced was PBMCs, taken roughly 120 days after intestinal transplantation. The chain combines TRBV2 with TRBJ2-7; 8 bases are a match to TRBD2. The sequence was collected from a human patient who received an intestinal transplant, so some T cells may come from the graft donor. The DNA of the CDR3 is TGTGCCAGCAGTGGAATAGCGGGGTTCTACGAGCAGTACTTC. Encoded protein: CASSGIAGFYEQYF.